The present TCR beta chain was sequenced within a study of CD8 T cells in Susac syndrome. Peripheral blood CD8+ and CD4+ T cells were profiled by TCR beta sequencing. Relapsing-remitting disease, either stable or active, was present in the treatment-naive patients who were the multiple sclerosis controls. Isolation of CD8+ and CD4+ T cells was performed negatively, whereas enrichment of TEMRA cells was done by FACS. Roughly 0.45 to 1 ug RNA was reverse transcribed with random hexamers. TCRdb re-called the immunoSEQ multiplex PCR reads with MiXCR, one entry per CDR3 protein. The table lists around 180,000 distinct CDR3 sequences, roughly 96% of them singletons. The germline gives CDR1 DFQATT, CDR2 SNEGSKA (reference sequence). Trimming pared 6 bases from V and 8 bases from J, leaving 22 bases between. The CDR3 is made up of 14 amino acids.

The J gene is TRBJ1-2, the V gene TRBV20-1, with D tentatively TRBD1 (5 bases). This clonotype was sampled from a human donor with multiple sclerosis. The sample comprised CD8+ T cells from PBMCs. In nucleotides, the CDR3 is TGCAGTGCCCCCTCGGAGGGGTCCCAAGGGGGCTACACCTTC. This codes for CSAPSEGSQGGYTF.